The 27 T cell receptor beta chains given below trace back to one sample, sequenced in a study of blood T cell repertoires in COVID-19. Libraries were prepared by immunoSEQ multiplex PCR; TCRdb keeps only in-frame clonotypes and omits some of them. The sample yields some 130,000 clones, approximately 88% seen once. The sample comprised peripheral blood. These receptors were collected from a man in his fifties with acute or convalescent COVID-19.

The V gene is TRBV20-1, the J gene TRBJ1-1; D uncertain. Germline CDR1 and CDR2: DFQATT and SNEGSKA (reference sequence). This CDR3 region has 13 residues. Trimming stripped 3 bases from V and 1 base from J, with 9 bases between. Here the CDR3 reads CSASWAGNTEAFF. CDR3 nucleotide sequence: TGCAGTGCTAGTTGGGCGGGGAACACTGAAGCTTTCTTT.

Here the CDR3 DNA reads TGTGCCAGTAGTATCCCGGGACAGGGACCATCTAACTATGGCTACACCTTC. It encodes CASSIPGQGPSNYGYTF. This sequence joins TRBV19 and TRBJ1-2, with TRBD1 matching over 9 bases. The germline V gene encodes CDR1 LNHDA and CDR2 SQIVND (reference sequence). This CDR3 is built from 17 residues. V was clipped by 3 bases and J by 0 bases; unmatched bases: 8.

The CDR3 sequence is CASSFRGEQFF. As DNA, the CDR3 is TGTGCCAGCAGTTTCAGGGGTGAGCAGTTCTTC. The V gene is TRBV28, the J gene TRBJ2-1; D is possibly TRBD1 (6 bases). This CDR3 spans 11 amino acids. The germline gives CDR1 MDHEN, CDR2 SYDVKM. Between the trimmed V and J ends, which lost 3 bases and 9 bases, there was a span of 6 bases. The whole variable domain, remainder taken from reference TRBV28 and TRBJ2-1, is DVKVTQSSRYLVKRTGEKVFLECVQDMDHENMFWYRQDPGLGLRLIYFSYDVKMKEKGDIPEGYSVSREKKERFSLILESASTNQTSMYLCASSFRGEQFFGPGTRLTVL.

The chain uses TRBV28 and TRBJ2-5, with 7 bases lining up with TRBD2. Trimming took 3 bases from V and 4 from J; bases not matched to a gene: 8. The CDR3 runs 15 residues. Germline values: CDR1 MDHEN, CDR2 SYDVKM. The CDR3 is CASSLAGGSAETQYF. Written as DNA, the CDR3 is TGTGCCAGCAGTTTGGCCGGCGGGAGTGCAGAGACCCAGTACTTC.

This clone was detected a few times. Written as DNA, the CDR3 is TGTGCCACCAGTGATGCCGGACAGAGATCCTACGAGCAGTACTTC. Translated, it gives CATSDAGQRSYEQYF. The chain uses TRBV24-1 and TRBJ2-7; tentative D call: TRBD1 (6 bases). The CDR3 spans 15 residues. Trimming removed 3 bases from V and 1 base from J, with 12 bases in between. Germline V gene data show CDR1 as KGHDR and CDR2 as SFDVKD.

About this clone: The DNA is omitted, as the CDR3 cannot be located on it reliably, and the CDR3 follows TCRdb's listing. The CDR3 here is CASSLAFGQGNEQFF. This chain uses TRBV5-1 with TRBJ2-1; TRBD1, the D gene given by the table, was not confirmed from the DNA. The germline gives CDR1 SGHRS, CDR2 YFSETQ. The CDR3 is 15 amino acids in total, end residues counted.

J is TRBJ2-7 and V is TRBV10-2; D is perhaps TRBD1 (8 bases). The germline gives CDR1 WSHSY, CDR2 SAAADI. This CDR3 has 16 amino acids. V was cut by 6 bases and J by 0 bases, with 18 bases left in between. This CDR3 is CASRQGGASISYEQYF. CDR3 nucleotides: TGCGCCAGCAGACAGGGGGGGGCCTCTATCTCCTACGAGCAGTACTTC.

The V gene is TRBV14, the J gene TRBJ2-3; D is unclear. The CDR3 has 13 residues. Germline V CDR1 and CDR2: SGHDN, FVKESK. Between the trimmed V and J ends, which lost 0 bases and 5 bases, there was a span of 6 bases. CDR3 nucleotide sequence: TGTGCCAGCAGCCAAGATCCCCGAGATACGCAGTATTTT. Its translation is CASSQDPRDTQYF.

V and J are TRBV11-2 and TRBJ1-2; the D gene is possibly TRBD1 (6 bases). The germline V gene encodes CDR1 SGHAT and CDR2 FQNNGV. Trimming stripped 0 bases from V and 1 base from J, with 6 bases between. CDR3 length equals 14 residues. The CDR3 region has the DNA TGTGCCAGCAGCTTAGAAGGGGGTAACTATGGCTACACCTTC. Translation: CASSLEGGNYGYTF.

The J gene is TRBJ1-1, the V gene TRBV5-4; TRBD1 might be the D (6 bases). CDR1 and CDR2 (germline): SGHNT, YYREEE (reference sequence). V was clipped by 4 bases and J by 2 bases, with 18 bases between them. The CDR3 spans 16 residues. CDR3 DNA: TGTGCCAGCAGCCCGGGGGGCGCCCCGATAAACACTGAAGCTTTCTTT. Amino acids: CASSPGGAPINTEAFF.

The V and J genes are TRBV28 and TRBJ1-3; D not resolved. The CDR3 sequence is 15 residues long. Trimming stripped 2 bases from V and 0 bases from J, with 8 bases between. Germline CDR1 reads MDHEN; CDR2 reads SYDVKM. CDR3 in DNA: TGTGCCAGCAGTTTACCGTCTTCCTCTGGAAACACCATATATTTT. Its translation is CASSLPSSSGNTIYF.

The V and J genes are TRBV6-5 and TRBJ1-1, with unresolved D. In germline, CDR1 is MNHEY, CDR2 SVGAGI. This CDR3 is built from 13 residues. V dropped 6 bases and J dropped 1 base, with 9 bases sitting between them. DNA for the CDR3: TGTGCCAGCAGCCTTAGTAGGAACACTGAAGCTTTCTTT. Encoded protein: CASSLSRNTEAFF.

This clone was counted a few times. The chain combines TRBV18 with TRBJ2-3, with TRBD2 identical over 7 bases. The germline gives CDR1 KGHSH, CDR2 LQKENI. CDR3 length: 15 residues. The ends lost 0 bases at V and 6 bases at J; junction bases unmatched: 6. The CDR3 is CASSPPGGSSDTQYF. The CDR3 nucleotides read TGTGCCAGCTCACCACCGGGAGGGTCCTCCGATACGCAGTATTTT.

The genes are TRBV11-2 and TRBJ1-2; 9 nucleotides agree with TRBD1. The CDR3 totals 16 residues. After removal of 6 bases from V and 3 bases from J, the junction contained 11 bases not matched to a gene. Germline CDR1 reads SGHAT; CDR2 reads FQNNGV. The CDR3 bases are TGTGCCAGCAGTTCAGGTTACAGGGGGCGGCACTATGGCTACACCTTC. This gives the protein CASSSGYRGRHYGYTF.

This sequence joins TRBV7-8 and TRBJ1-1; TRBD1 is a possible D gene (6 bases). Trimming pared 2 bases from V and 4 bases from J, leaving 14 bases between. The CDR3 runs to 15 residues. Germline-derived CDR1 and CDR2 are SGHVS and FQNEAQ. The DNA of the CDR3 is TGTGCCAGCAGCTTATTGACAGGCGCCGGCACTGAAGCTTTCTTT. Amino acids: CASSLLTGAGTEAFF.

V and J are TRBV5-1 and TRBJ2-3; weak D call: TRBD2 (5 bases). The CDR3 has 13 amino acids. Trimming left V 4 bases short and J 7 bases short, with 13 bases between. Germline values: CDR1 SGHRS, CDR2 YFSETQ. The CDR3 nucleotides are TGCGCCAGCAGCCCTTTAGGAGGTAATACGCAGTATTTT. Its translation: CASSPLGGNTQYF.

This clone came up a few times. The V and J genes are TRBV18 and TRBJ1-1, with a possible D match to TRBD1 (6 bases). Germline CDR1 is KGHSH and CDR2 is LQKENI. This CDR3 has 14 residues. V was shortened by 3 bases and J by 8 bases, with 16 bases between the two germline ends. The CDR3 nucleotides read TGTGCCAGCTCACCGTTGACAGGATCCCTCGAAGCTTTCTTT. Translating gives CASSPLTGSLEAFF.

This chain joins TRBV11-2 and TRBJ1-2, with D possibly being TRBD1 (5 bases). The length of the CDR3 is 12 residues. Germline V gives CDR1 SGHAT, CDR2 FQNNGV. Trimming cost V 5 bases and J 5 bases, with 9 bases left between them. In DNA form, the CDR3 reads TGTGCCAGCAGCCCGACAGCGTATGGCTACACCTTC. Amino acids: CASSPTAYGYTF. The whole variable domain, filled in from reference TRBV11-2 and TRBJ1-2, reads EAGVAQSPRYKIIEKRQSVAFWCNPISGHATLYWYQQILGQGPKLLIQFQNNGVVDDSQLPKDRFSAERLKGVDSTLKIQPAKLEDSAVYLCASSPTAYGYTFGSGTRLTVV.

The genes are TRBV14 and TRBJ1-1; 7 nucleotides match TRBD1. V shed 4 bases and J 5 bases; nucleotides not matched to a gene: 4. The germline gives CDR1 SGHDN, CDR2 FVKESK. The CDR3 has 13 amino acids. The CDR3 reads CASSPDRATEAFF. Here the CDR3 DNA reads TGTGCCAGCAGCCCAGACAGGGCTACTGAAGCTTTCTTT.

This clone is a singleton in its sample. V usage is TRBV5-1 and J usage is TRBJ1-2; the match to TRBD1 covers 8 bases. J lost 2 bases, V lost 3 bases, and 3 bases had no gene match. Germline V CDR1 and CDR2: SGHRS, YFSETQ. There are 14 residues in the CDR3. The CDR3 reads CASSYDRGNYGYTF. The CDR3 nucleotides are TGCGCCAGCAGCTACGACAGGGGAAACTATGGCTACACCTTC.

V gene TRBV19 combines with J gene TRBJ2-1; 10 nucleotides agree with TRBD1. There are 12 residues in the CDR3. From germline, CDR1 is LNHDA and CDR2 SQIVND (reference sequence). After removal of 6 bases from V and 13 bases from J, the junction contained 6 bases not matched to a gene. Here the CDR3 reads CASRAGTGAQFF. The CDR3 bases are TGTGCCAGTAGGGCAGGGACAGGGGCCCAGTTCTTC.

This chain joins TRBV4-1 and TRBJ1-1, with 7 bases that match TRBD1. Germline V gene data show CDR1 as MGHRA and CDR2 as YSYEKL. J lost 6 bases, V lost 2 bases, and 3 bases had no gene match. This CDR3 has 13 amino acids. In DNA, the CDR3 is TGCGCCAGCAGCCAACGACAGGGTCCTGAAGCTTTCTTT. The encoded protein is CASSQRQGPEAFF.

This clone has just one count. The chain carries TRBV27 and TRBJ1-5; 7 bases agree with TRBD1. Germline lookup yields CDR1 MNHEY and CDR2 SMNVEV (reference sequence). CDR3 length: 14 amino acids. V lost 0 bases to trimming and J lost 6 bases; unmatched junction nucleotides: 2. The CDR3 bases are TGTGCCAGCAGTTTATCAGGGGACAGTCAGCCCCAGCATTTT. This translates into CASSLSGDSQPQHF.

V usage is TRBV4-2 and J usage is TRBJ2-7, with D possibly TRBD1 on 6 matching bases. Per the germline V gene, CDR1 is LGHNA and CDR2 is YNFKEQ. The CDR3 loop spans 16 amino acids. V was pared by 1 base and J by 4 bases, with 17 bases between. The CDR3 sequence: CASSQVGAGEFYEQYF. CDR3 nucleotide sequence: TGTGCCAGCAGCCAAGTCGGCGCAGGGGAGTTTTACGAGCAGTACTTC.

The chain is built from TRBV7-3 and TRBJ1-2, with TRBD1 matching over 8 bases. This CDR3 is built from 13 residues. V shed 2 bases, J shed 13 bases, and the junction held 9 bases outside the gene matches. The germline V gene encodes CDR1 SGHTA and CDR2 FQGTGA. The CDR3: CASSLLTGQGVTF. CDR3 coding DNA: TGTGCCAGCAGCTTACTAACCGGACAGGGCGTCACCTTC. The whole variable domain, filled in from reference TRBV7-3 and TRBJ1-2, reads GAGVSQTPSNKVTEKGKYVELRCDPISGHTALYWYRQSLGQGPEFLIYFQGTGAADDSGLPNDRFFAVRPEGSVSTLKIQRTERGDSAVYLCASSLLTGQGVTFGSGTRLTVV.

CDR3 in amino acids: CASSVGGGMNTEAFF. CDR3 sequence (DNA): TGTGCCAGCAGCGTAGGAGGCGGGATGAACACTGAAGCTTTCTTT. The V and J genes are TRBV9 and TRBJ1-1; no clear D gene. The CDR3 sequence is 15 residues long. Germline lookup yields CDR1 SGDLS and CDR2 YYNGEE. The ends were cut back, 0 bases at V and 0 bases at J, with 9 bases in the middle.

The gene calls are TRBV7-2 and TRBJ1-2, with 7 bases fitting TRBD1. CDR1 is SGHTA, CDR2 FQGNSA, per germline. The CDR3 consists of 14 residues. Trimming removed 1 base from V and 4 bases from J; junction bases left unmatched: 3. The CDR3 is CASSLDDRAYGYTF. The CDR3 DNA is TGTGCCAGCAGCTTAGACGACAGGGCCTATGGCTACACCTTC.